This T cell receptor beta chain was recorded in a study of identical twins. The study's findings and limits: Invariant MAIT and iNKT cells may have partly biased zero-insertion analyses. Beta out-of-frame sequences showed weaker excess twin sharing. Twin-shared out-of-frame alpha sequences showed excess low generation probability.

The germline CDR1 and CDR2 sequences are DFQATT and SNEGSKA (reference sequence). V was trimmed by 3 bases and J by 4 bases, leaving 10 bases between them. CDR3 length: 12 amino acids. Only a few counts were recorded for this clonotype. What it binds is unknown. TCRdb analysed the 5' RACE reads with MiXCR anew, one entry per CDR3 protein. This table has 450,000 or so distinct CDR3 sequences, less than 20% appearing once. V is TRBV20-1 and J is TRBJ2-7, with D hard to call. The sample taken for sequencing was naive T cells sorted from blood. This receptor was identified in a man aged 50 to 60 in good health. The CDR3 loop is CSASSSFYEQYF. The CDR3 nucleotides read TGCAGTGCTAGTTCCTCTTTTTACGAGCAGTACTTC.